These 25 T cell receptor beta chains were all obtained from the same sample, sequenced in a study of cytomegalovirus exposure and HLA in healthy donors. Use of 60 Vbeta and 13 Jbeta primers characterized the PCR. Data came from immunoSEQ multiplex PCR; TCRdb stores just in-frame clones and leaves some out. The repertoire consists of 140,000 to 150,000 clones, with around three quarters occurring once and the leading ten covering under 2.5%. Specimen: PBMCs. The receptors here all came from a woman aged 55-69 years in good health and CMV-seropositive.

This rearrangement joins TRBV28 to TRBJ2-1; 8 nucleotides align to TRBD1. With V trimmed by 2 bases and J by 5 bases, 5 bases remained unmatched. The CDR3 length is 15 residues. Germline CDR1 is MDHEN and CDR2 is SYDVKM. The CDR3 region has the DNA TGTGCCAGCAGTTTACCAGGGGGCGCGAACAATGAGCAGTTCTTC. Protein sequence: CASSLPGGANNEQFF.

The genes are TRBV9 and TRBJ1-3; tentatively, D is TRBD1 (5 bases). Germline values: CDR1 SGDLS, CDR2 YYNGEE. The CDR3 runs to 16 residues. V gave up 3 bases and J gave up 10 bases, with 23 bases separating them. The CDR3 here is CASSATGRGLGGTIYF. The CDR3, as DNA: TGTGCCAGCAGCGCCACAGGTCGGGGACTCGGTGGGACCATATATTTT.

The V and J genes are TRBV6-1 and TRBJ1-2; 8 nucleotides match TRBD1. J lost 4 bases, V lost 6 bases, and 7 bases had no gene match. The germline gives CDR1 MNHNS, CDR2 SASEGT. This CDR3 comprises 14 residues. This chain's CDR3 is CASRSDREGYGYTF. In nucleotides, the CDR3 is TGTGCCAGCAGATCGGACAGGGAAGGCTATGGCTACACCTTC.

The V gene is TRBV5-1, the J gene TRBJ2-7; 7 bases are shared with TRBD2. The germline gives CDR1 SGHRS, CDR2 YFSETQ. CDR3 length equals 15 residues. The V segment lost 0 bases and the J segment 2 bases; nucleotides outside the gene matches: 5. As DNA, the CDR3 is TGCGCCAGCAGCTTGGGGGCTAGCGGTACCTACGAGCAGTACTTC. It translates to CASSLGASGTYEQYF.

The chain has TRBV5-1 and TRBJ2-7; 8 bases line up with TRBD1. The CDR3 loop spans 15 amino acids. Germline CDR1 reads SGHRS; CDR2 reads YFSETQ. V shed 0 bases and J 0 bases; nucleotides not matched to a gene: 2. CDR3 bases: TGCGCCAGCAGCTTGGGTACAGGGGGCTCCTACGAGCAGTACTTC. Translated, it gives CASSLGTGGSYEQYF. Full variable domain (rest looked up from reference TRBV5-1 and TRBJ2-7): KAGVTQTPRYLIKTRGQQVTLSCSPISGHRSVSWYQQTPGQGLQFLFEYFSETQRNKGNFPGRFSGRQFSNSRSEMNVSTLELGDSALYLCASSLGTGGSYEQYFGPGTRLTVT.

V usage is TRBV5-4 and J usage is TRBJ1-1; D might be TRBD1 (6 bases). This CDR3 has 13 residues. Germline V CDR1 and CDR2: SGHNT, YYREEE (reference sequence). Trimming shortened V by 4 bases and J by 8 bases, and 15 bases separated the two germline ends. The chain's CDR3 is CASSVNRETEAFF. CDR3 nucleotide sequence: TGTGCCAGCAGCGTAAACAGGGAGACGGAAGCTTTCTTT.

This chain connects TRBV9 to TRBJ2-1; 8 nucleotides align to TRBD2. The V and J ends lost 4 bases and 6 bases, in that order; junction bases with no gene match: 9. This CDR3 is 15 amino acids long. Germline CDR1 SGDLS, CDR2 YYNGEE. The CDR3: CASSTGAGATNEQFF. CDR3 coding DNA: TGTGCCAGCAGCACTGGAGCGGGAGCCACCAATGAGCAGTTCTTC. Variable domain in full (rest from reference TRBV9 and TRBJ2-1): DSGVTQTPKHLITATGQRVTLRCSPRSGDLSVYWYQQSLDQGLQFLIQYYNGEERAKGNILERFSAQQFPDLHSELNLSSLELGDSALYFCASSTGAGATNEQFFGPGTRLTVL.

V usage is TRBV7-2 and J usage is TRBJ2-3; 9 nucleotides match TRBD2. V trimming: 5 bases; J trimming: 0 bases; junction bases outside the gene matches: 3. Germline loops: CDR1 SGHTA, CDR2 FQGNSA. The CDR3 is 15 residues long. The CDR3 sequence is CASSPSGVSTDTQYF. The CDR3 DNA reads as TGTGCCAGCAGCCCTAGCGGGGTTAGCACAGATACGCAGTATTTT.

This clone appeared a few times. The gene calls are TRBV9 and TRBJ2-2; 7 positions agree with TRBD1. After removal of 1 base from V and 7 bases from J, the junction contained 13 bases not matched to a gene. Germline lookup yields CDR1 SGDLS and CDR2 YYNGEE. This CDR3 region has 17 residues. CDR3 DNA sequence: TGTGCCAGCAGCGTACGAACCACAGGGGCCTTCGGCGGGGAGCTGTTTTTT. It codes for CASSVRTTGAFGGELFF.

J is TRBJ2-1 and V is TRBV9, with 13 bases identical to TRBD2. The CDR3 loop spans 15 amino acids. V lost 6 bases and J lost 9; bases outside the gene matches: 9. Germline V gene data show CDR1 as SGDLS and CDR2 as YYNGEE. In nucleotides, the CDR3 is TGTGCCAGCACCCTACTAGCGGGAGGGGAAGGTGAGCAGTTCTTC. Translated: CASTLLAGGEGEQFF.

This clone has just a few counts. V and J are TRBV18 and TRBJ1-2; a possible D gene is TRBD1 (6 bases). The V end was cut by 1 base, the J end by 8 bases, with 11 bases between. The CDR3 has 13 residues. CDR1 is KGHSH and CDR2 is LQKENI in the germline V gene. The CDR3 reads CASSPRQEAGYTF. CDR3 DNA: TGTGCCAGCTCACCACGACAGGAAGCCGGCTACACCTTC.

The rearrangement links TRBV7-7 to TRBJ2-5; 7 nucleotides agree with TRBD2. Germline V gene sequence: CDR1 SSHAT, CDR2 FNYEAQ (reference sequence). The CDR3 totals 14 residues. Trimming removed 1 base from V and 5 bases from J; junction bases left unmatched: 4. DNA for the CDR3: TGTGCCAGCAGCTTAGTGGCGGGAGTGGAGACCCAGTACTTC. Protein: CASSLVAGVETQYF.

This CDR3 is CASSRTGTGNTEAFF. The CDR3, as DNA: TGCGCCAGCAGTCGGACCGGGACAGGGAACACTGAAGCTTTCTTT. The rearrangement uses TRBV5-1 and TRBJ1-1, with TRBD1 matching 8 bases. V shed 5 bases, J shed 1 base, and the junction held 7 bases outside the gene matches. Germline V gene lookup returns CDR1 SGHRS and CDR2 YFSETQ. This CDR3 comprises 15 residues.

V usage is TRBV28 and J usage is TRBJ1-5, with 9 bases aligning to TRBD1. CDR3 size: 15 residues. The V gene's germline CDR1 is MDHEN and CDR2 SYDVKM. The junction had 7 bases not matched to a gene; V was cut back by 2 bases and J by 8 bases. CDR3 residues: CASSLPGQGRKPQHF. The CDR3 coding sequence is TGTGCCAGCAGTTTACCCGGACAGGGGAGAAAGCCCCAGCATTTT.

This clone has only a few counts. V is TRBV28 and J is TRBJ1-1, with TRBD1 as a possible D gene (5 bases). CDR3 length equals 14 residues. V was cut by 5 bases and J by 5 bases, with 15 bases left in between. Germline V gives CDR1 MDHEN, CDR2 SYDVKM. This chain's CDR3 is CASSGSGGWTEAFF. CDR3 nucleotide sequence: TGTGCCAGCAGTGGGTCGGGGGGGTGGACTGAAGCTTTCTTT.

The rearrangement links TRBV6-5 to TRBJ2-7, with 12 nucleotides matching TRBD2. Germline loops: CDR1 MNHEY, CDR2 SVGAGI. The CDR3 spans 15 residues. J gave up 2 bases and V 6 bases, and 5 bases lay outside the gene matches. The CDR3 region has the DNA TGTGCCAGCAGGCCTGGGACTAGCGGGCCCTACGAGCAGTACTTC. Translating it yields CASRPGTSGPYEQYF.

The rearrangement links TRBV6-1 to TRBJ1-1, with D perhaps matching TRBD1 (6 bases). CDR3 length: 14 amino acids. Germline CDR1 MNHNS, CDR2 SASEGT. V lost 4 bases and J lost 5, with 14 bases in between. The CDR3 reads CASSVSGVGTEAFF. The CDR3 DNA is TGTGCCAGCAGTGTTTCAGGGGTGGGGACTGAAGCTTTCTTT.

This rearrangement joins TRBV30 to TRBJ1-2; 9 nucleotides agree with TRBD1. The V gene end was trimmed by 2 bases and the J gene end by 7 bases; junction bases not matched to a gene: 5. This CDR3 has 13 residues. Germline CDR1 and CDR2: GTSNPN and SVGIG (reference sequence). DNA of the CDR3: TGTGCCTGGAGTCCGGACAGGGGTCGTGGCTACACCTTC. Protein product: CAWSPDRGRGYTF.

The chain combines TRBV14 with TRBJ1-5; TRBD1 matches at 8 bases. V shed 3 bases, J shed 7 bases, and the junction held 8 bases outside the gene matches. CDR1 SGHDN and CDR2 FVKESK come from the germline V gene. The CDR3 is made up of 15 amino acids. CDR3: CASSHPGGGVQPQHF. Written as DNA, the CDR3 is TGTGCCAGCAGCCACCCAGGGGGCGGTGTACAGCCCCAGCATTTT.

This chain uses TRBV9 with TRBJ2-1, with a tentative D call TRBD2 (6 bases). CDR1 SGDLS and CDR2 YYNGEE come from the germline V gene. This CDR3 comprises 18 residues. Between the trimmed V and J ends, which lost 3 bases and 0 bases, there was a span of 19 bases. CDR3 sequence: CASSALGGWVSSYNEQFF. The CDR3 DNA follows: TGTGCCAGCAGCGCCTTGGGAGGTTGGGTCAGCTCCTACAATGAGCAGTTCTTC.

The chain joins TRBV5-1 to TRBJ2-5; weak D call: TRBD2 (5 bases). This CDR3 contains 15 residues. V lost 0 bases, J lost 3 bases, and 12 bases lay in between. From germline, CDR1 is SGHRS and CDR2 YFSETQ. The CDR3 nucleotides are TGCGCCAGCAGCTTGGCCGGAGGTGGGGAAGAGACCCAGTACTTC. Its protein is CASSLAGGGEETQYF.

This clone is a singleton in its sample. The V and J genes are TRBV2 and TRBJ1-5; TRBD1 matches 8 bases. Looked up from germline, CDR1 is SNHLY and CDR2 is FYNNEI. CDR3 length: 15 residues. The V segment lost 3 bases and the J segment 6 bases; nucleotides outside the gene matches: 7. The CDR3 here is CASSDEATGAQPQHF. The DNA for the CDR3 is TGTGCCAGCAGTGATGAGGCGACAGGGGCTCAGCCCCAGCATTTT.

The chain couples TRBV28 to TRBJ1-4; tentatively, D is TRBD1 (6 bases). Trimming removed 10 bases at V and 5 bases at J, with 14 bases between. The CDR3 spans 13 residues. CDR1 MDHEN and CDR2 SYDVKM come from the germline V gene. The CDR3 loop reads CATTRQGNEKLFF. The CDR3 DNA follows: TGTGCCACCACGAGGCAGGGGAATGAAAAACTGTTTTTT.

The J gene is TRBJ2-1, the V gene TRBV7-9, with 11 bases that match TRBD2. The CDR3 totals 16 residues. J was trimmed by 1 base and V by 6 bases; bases with no gene match: 5. Germline-derived CDR1 and CDR2 are SEHNR and FQNEAQ (reference sequence). CDR3 protein: CASSFSGRASYNEQFF. The CDR3 nucleotides read TGTGCCAGCAGTTTTAGCGGGAGGGCATCCTACAATGAGCAGTTCTTC.

The CDR3 nucleotides read TGCGCCAGCAGCTTTCCAGGGAATGGCTACACCTTC. It specifies CASSFPGNGYTF. This chain links TRBV5-1 with TRBJ1-2, with TRBD1 as a possible D gene (5 bases). The CDR3 totals 12 residues. Germline CDR1 and CDR2: SGHRS and YFSETQ. V dropped 2 bases and J dropped 6 bases, with 8 bases sitting between them. Looking up the rest from reference TRBV5-1 and TRBJ1-2 gives the full variable domain: KAGVTQTPRYLIKTRGQQVTLSCSPISGHRSVSWYQQTPGQGLQFLFEYFSETQRNKGNFPGRFSGRQFSNSRSEMNVSTLELGDSALYLCASSFPGNGYTFGSGTRLTVV.